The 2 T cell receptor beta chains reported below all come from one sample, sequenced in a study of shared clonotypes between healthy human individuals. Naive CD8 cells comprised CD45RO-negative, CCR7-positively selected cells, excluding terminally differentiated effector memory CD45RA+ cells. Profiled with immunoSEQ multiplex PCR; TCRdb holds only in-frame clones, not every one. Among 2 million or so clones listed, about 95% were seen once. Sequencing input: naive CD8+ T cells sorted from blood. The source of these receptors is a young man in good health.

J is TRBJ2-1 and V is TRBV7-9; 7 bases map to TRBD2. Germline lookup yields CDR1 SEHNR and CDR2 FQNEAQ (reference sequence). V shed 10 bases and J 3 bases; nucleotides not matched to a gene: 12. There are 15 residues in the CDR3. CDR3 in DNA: TGTGCCACCGAGGCTAGCGGTTATCTCTACAATGAGCAGTTCTTC. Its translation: CATEASGYLYNEQFF. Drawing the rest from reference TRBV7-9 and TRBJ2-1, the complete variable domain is DTGVSQNPRHKITKRGQNVTFRCDPISEHNRLYWYRQTLGQGPEFLTYFQNEAQLEKSRLLSDRFSAERPKGSFSTLEIQRTEQGDSAMYLCATEASGYLYNEQFFGPGTRLTVL.

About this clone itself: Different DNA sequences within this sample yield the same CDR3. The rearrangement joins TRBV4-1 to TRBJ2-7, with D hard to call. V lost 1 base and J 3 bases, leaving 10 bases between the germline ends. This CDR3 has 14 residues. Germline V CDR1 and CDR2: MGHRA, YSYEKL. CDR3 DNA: TGCGCCAGCAGCCAAGTATTGACTGACTACGAGCAGTACTTC. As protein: CASSQVLTDYEQYF.